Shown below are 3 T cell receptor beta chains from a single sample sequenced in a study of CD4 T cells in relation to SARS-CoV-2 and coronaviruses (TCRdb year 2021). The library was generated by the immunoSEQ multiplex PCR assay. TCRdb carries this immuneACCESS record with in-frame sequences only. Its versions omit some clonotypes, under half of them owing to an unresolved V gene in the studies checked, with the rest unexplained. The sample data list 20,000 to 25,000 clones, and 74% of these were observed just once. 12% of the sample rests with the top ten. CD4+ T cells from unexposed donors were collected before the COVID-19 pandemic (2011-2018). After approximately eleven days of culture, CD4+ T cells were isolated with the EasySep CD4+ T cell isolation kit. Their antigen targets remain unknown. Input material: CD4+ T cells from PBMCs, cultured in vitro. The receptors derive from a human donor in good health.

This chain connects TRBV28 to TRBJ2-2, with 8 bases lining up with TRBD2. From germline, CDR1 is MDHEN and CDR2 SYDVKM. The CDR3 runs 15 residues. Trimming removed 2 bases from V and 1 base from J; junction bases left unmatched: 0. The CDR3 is CASSLTSGNTGELFF. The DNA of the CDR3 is TGTGCCAGCAGTTTAACTAGCGGGAACACCGGGGAGCTGTTTTTT. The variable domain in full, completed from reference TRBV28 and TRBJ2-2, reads DVKVTQSSRYLVKRTGEKVFLECVQDMDHENMFWYRQDPGLGLRLIYFSYDVKMKEKGDIPEGYSVSREKKERFSLILESASTNQTSMYLCASSLTSGNTGELFFGEGSRLTVL.

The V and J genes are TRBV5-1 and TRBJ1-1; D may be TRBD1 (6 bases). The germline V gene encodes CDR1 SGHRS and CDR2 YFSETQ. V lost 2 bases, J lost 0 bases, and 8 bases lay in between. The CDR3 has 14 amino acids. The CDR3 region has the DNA TGCGCCAGCAGCTTACAGGGAATGAACACTGAAGCTTTCTTT. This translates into CASSLQGMNTEAFF.

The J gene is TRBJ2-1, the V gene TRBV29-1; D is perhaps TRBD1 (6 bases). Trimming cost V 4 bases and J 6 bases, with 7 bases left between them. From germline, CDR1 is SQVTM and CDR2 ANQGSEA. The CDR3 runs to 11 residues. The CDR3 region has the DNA TGCAGCGTTGCAGGGGTCAATGAGCAGTTCTTC. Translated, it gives CSVAGVNEQFF.